This T cell receptor beta chain was recorded in a study of T cell responses to AZD1222 COVID-19 vaccine. Some clones are missing from TCRdb's copy, which holds only in-frame ones; the method was immunoSEQ multiplex PCR. This sample yields about 150,000 clones, of which around 85% are seen a single time; 5.5% belongs to the top ten. About this clone: Its antigen is unidentified.

This CDR3 is 12 amino acids long. After removal of 4 bases from V and 14 bases from J, the junction contained 7 bases not matched to a gene. The V gene's germline CDR1 is SGHTA and CDR2 FQGNSA. Study results and limitations: Spike regions recognized by vaccine-associated CD4 TCRs spanned the protein, led by 160-218 and 743-854.

The receptor was isolated from an adult in good health. This chain joins TRBV7-2 and TRBJ2-3; 9 bases agree with TRBD2. The sample was peripheral blood, taken on day 0 of MenACWY control vaccination. CDR3 loop: CASSWTSEGPYF. The CDR3 DNA reads TGTGCCAGCAGCTGGACTAGCGAGGGACCGTATTTT.